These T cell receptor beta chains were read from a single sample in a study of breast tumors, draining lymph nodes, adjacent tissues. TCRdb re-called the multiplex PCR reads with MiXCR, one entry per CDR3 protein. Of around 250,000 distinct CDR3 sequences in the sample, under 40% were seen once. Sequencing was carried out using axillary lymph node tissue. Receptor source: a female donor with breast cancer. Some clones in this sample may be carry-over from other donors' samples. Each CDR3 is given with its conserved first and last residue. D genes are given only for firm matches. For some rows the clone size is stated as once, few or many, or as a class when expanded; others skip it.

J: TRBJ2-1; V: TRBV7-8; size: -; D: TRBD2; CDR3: CASSPLAGVRGGQLF; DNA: TGTGCCAGCAGCCCCCTGGCGGGGGTTAGGGGTGGGCAGCTCTTC
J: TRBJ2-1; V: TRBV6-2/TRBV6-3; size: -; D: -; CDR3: CATRRGQNEQFF; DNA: TGTGCCACCCGCCGGGGCCAAAATGAGCAGTTCTTC
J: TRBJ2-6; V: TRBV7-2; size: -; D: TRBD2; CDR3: CASSNGGGNVLTF; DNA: TGTGCCAGCAGCAACGGGGGGGGCAACGTCCTGACTTTC
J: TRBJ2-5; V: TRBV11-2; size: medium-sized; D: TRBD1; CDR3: CASSLGTGGLETQYF; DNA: TGTGCCAGCAGCTTAGGGACAGGGGGCTTGGAGACCCAGTACTTC
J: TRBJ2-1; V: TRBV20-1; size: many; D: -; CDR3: CSARWGASNEQFF; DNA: TGCAGTGCTAGATGGGGGGCCTCCAATGAGCAGTTCTTC
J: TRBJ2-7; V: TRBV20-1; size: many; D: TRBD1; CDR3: CSAEPTGDIYYEQYF; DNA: TGCAGTGCCGAACCGACAGGGGACATATACTACGAGCAGTACTTC
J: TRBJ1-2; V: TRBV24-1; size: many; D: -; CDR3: CATSDPGAGAGYTF; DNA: TGTGCCACCAGTGATCCCGGGGCAGGGGCTGGCTACACCTTC
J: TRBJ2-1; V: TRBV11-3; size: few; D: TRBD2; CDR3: CASSLDQVGGYNEQFF; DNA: TGTGCCAGCAGCTTAGATCAGGTCGGGGGGTACAATGAGCAGTTCTTC
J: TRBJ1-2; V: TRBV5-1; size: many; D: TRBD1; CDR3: CASSFLGTGYGYTF; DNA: TGCGCCAGCAGCTTCCTTGGGACAGGTTATGGCTACACCTTC
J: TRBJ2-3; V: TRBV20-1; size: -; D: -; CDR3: CSAEDWGNEGTQYF; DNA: TGCAGTGCTGAAGATTGGGGGAATGAAGGTACGCAGTATTTT
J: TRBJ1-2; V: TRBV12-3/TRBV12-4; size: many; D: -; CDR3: CASSLGNPRSSGYTF; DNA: TGTGCCAGCAGTTTAGGAAACCCACGGTCTAGTGGCTACACCTTC
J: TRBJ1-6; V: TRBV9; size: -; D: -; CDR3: CASSVLTGGNSPPHF; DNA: TGTGCCAGCAGCGTATTAACAGGAGGTAATTCACCCCCCCACTTT
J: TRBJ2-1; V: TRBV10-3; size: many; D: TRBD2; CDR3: CAISESVTSGAYNEQFF; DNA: TGTGCCATCAGTGAGTCGGTGACTAGCGGGGCTTACAATGAGCAGTTCTTC
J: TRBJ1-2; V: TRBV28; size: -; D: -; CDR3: CASSLRQLYGYTF; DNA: TGTGCCAGCAGTTTAAGACAGCTATATGGCTACACCTTC
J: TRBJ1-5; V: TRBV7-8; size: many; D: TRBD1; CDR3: CASSRRDRGQGQPQHF; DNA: TGTGCCAGCAGCCGACGGGACAGGGGGCAAGGACAGCCCCAGCATTTT
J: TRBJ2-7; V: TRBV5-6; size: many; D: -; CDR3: CASSSGRSSYEQYF; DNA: TGTGCCAGCAGCTCTGGACGCAGCTCCTACGAGCAGTACTTC
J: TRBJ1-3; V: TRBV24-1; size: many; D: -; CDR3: CATSGGTGNTIYF; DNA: TGTGCCACCAGTGGAGGGACTGGAAACACCATATATTTT
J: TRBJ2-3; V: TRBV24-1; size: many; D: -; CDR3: CATSELGGRRYF; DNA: TGTGCCACCAGTGAATTGGGGGGGCGCAGGTATTTT
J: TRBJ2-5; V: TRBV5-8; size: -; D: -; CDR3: CASSPGGAETQYF; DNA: TGTGCCAGCAGCCCGGGGGGCGCAGAGACCCAGTACTTC
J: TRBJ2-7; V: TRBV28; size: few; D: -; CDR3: CASTLPGHEQYF; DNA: TGTGCCAGCACCCTGCCCGGGCACGAGCAGTACTTC
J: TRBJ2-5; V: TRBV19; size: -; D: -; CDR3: CASSERRTGTRETQYF; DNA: TGTGCCAGTAGTGAGAGACGGACCGGAACTAGGGAGACCCAGTACTTC
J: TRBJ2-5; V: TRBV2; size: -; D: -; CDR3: CASSLTQETQYF; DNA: TGTGCCAGCAGTCTTACACAAGAGACCCAGTACTTC
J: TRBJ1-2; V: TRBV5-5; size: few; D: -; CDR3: CASSFPSPGYGYTF; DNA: TGTGCCAGCAGCTTTCCGTCACCAGGCTATGGCTACACCTTC
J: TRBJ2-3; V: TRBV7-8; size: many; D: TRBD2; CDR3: CASSLVPSGSVADTQYF; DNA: TGTGCCAGCAGCTTAGTACCGAGCGGGAGTGTGGCAGATACGCAGTATTTT
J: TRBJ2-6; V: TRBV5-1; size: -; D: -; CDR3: CASSLGAASGANVLTF; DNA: TGCGCCAGCAGCTTGGGGGCAGCCTCTGGCGCCAACGTCCTGACTTTC
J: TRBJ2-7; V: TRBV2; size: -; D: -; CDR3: CASSHNPYEQYF; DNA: TGTGCCAGCAGTCACAACCCCTACGAGCAGTACTTC
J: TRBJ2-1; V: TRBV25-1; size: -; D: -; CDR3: CASSDLGPGRTYNEQFF; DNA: TGTGCCAGCAGTGACCTGGGACCGGGACGGACCTACAATGAGCAGTTCTTC
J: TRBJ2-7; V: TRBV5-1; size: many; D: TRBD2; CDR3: CASSLGPGLAGKSPYEQYF; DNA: TGCGCCAGCAGCTTGGGGCCGGGACTAGCGGGAAAGAGCCCCTACGAGCAGTACTTC
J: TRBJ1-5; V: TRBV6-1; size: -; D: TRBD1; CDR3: CASSIKTGRDQPQHF; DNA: TGTGCCAGCAGCATTAAGACAGGGAGGGATCAGCCCCAGCATTTT
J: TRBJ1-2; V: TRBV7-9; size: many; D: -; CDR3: CASSLMGFENYGYTF; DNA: TGTGCCAGCAGCTTGATGGGTTTTGAAAACTATGGCTACACCTTC
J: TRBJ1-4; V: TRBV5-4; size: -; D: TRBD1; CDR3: CASSEGTARNEKLFF; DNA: TGTGCCAGCAGCGAGGGGACAGCCAGAAATGAAAAACTGTTTTTT
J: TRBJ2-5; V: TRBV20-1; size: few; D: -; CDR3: CSARDPTALGGGETQYF; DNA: TGCAGTGCTAGAGACCCGACCGCCCTGGGGGGTGGCGAGACCCAGTACTTC
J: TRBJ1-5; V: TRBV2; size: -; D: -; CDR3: CASSDRNQPQHF; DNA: TGTGCCAGCAGCGATCGTAATCAGCCCCAGCATTTT
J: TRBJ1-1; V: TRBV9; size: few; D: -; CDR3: CASSASGATEAFF; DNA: TGTGCCAGCAGCGCATCGGGAGCCACTGAAGCTTTCTTT
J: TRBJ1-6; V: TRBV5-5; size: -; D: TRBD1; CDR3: CASNQGQNYNSPLHF; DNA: TGTGCCAGCAACCAGGGACAGAACTATAATTCACCCCTCCACTTT
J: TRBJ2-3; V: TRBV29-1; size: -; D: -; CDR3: CSVDNPPFTADTQYF; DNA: TGCAGCGTTGATAATCCACCATTCACGGCAGATACGCAGTATTTT
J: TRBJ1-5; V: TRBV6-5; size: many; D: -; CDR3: CASSYLQGRQPQHF; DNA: TGTGCCAGCAGTTACTTGCAGGGTCGTCAGCCCCAGCATTTT
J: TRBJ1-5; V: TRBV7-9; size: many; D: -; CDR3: CASSGYSNQPQHF; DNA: TGTGCCAGTTCAGGTTATAGCAATCAGCCCCAGCATTTT
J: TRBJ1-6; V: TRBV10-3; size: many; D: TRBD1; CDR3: CAISESTGRKSPLHF; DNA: TGTGCCATCAGTGAGTCGACAGGGCGTAAGTCACCCCTCCACTTT
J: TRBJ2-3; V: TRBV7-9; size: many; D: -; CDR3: CASSPGTPGATDTQYF; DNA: TGTGCCAGCAGCCCAGGGACACCTGGGGCCACAGATACGCAGTATTTT
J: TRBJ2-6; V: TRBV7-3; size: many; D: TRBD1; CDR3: CASSSGTGATGANVLTF; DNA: TGTGCCAGCAGCTCCGGGACAGGGGCGACTGGGGCCAACGTCCTGACTTTC